The 22 T cell receptor beta chains reported below all come from one sample, sequenced in a study of response to subunit inactivated influenza vaccine. TCRdb called the RT-PCR reads again in MiXCR, with one record for every CDR3 protein. The table lists 860,000 or so distinct CDR3 sequences, around 20% of them singletons. The material was PBMCs from blood, obtained around 5 days after vaccination. The receptors here all came from a man aged 50-59 years who received an inactivated influenza vaccine.

The genes are TRBV5-5 and TRBJ2-1; TRBD2 agrees at 9 bases. In germline, CDR1 is SGHKS, CDR2 YYEKEE (reference sequence). This CDR3 comprises 15 residues. The junction had 5 bases not matched to a gene; V was cut back by 0 bases and J by 7 bases. CDR3 in DNA: TGTGCCAGCAGCTTGGTGCCCGCGGGAGGGAATGAGCAGTTCTTC. Its protein product is CASSLVPAGGNEQFF.

This chain joins TRBV6-2 or TRBV6-3 and TRBJ2-5; no clear D gene. Germline V lookup: CDR1 MNHEY, CDR2 SVGEGT. The CDR3 has 14 amino acids. The V end was cut by 3 bases, the J end by 7 bases, with 15 bases between. The CDR3 nucleotides are TGTGCCAGCAGTTATAGAGTTCCCGACGGGACCCAGTACTTC. Translated, it gives CASSYRVPDGTQYF.

A single count supports this clonotype. V and J are TRBV7-2 and TRBJ1-6; D is perhaps TRBD1 (6 bases). V lost 6 bases and J 9 bases, leaving 18 bases between the germline ends. The CDR3 extends over 15 amino acids. The germline CDR1 and CDR2 sequences are SGHTA and FQGNSA. The CDR3 sequence: CASRDWRGSGSPLHF. The CDR3 region has the DNA TGTGCCAGCAGGGATTGGAGGGGGTCGGGTTCACCCCTCCACTTT.

V is TRBV5-1 and J is TRBJ2-7; TRBD2 agrees at 13 bases. Per the germline V gene, CDR1 is SGHRS and CDR2 is YFSETQ. Losses at the gene ends were 3 bases for V and 9 bases for J; bases not matched to a gene: 6. This CDR3 spans 14 amino acids. In DNA form, the CDR3 reads TGCGCCAGCAGCTCGGGGACTAGCGGGAATACGCAGTACTTC. Its translation: CASSSGTSGNTQYF.

The sample holds many counts of this clonotype. The chain links TRBV6-5 to TRBJ1-4; TRBD1 might be the D (5 bases). Trimming cost V 2 bases and J 7 bases, with 11 bases left between them. The germline CDR1 and CDR2 sequences are MNHEY and SVGAGI. This CDR3 is 14 amino acids long. The CDR3 DNA is TGTGCCAGCAGTTACGTCCTCGGGGGTGAAAAACTGTTTTTT. Its translation is CASSYVLGGEKLFF.

The chain joins TRBV28 to TRBJ2-7, with D maybe TRBD2 (5 bases). The germline CDR1 and CDR2 sequences are MDHEN and SYDVKM. Trimming pared 1 base from V and 6 bases from J, leaving 16 bases between. CDR3 length equals 15 residues. The CDR3 loop is CASSLFGVEELEQYF. CDR3 DNA: TGTGCCAGCAGTTTATTCGGGGTTGAGGAACTCGAGCAGTACTTC.

As concerns this clonotype: The junction differs from germline at one of its ends, possibly a read error. The chain combines TRBV4-2 with TRBJ1-5, with D maybe TRBD1 (5 bases). Germline CDR1 reads LGHNA; CDR2 reads YNFKEQ. This CDR3 has 16 residues. The CDR3 sequence is CTSSQERDPPNQPQHF. The CDR3, as DNA: TGTACCAGCAGCCAAGAGCGGGACCCCCCCAATCAGCCCCAGCATTTT.

The rearrangement joins TRBV7-2 to TRBJ2-3; the match to TRBD1 covers 9 bases. Germline CDR1 SGHTA, CDR2 FQGNSA. Germline trimming cut 4 bases from V and 4 bases from J; bases unmatched to any gene: 6. The CDR3 length is 15 residues. Here the CDR3 reads CASSSRDRVPDTQYF. In DNA form, the CDR3 reads TGTGCCAGCAGCTCCCGGGACAGGGTCCCAGATACGCAGTATTTT.

This clonotype was counted only a few times. This chain links TRBV4-3 with TRBJ1-2; D is perhaps TRBD1 (6 bases). V lost 0 bases, J lost 0 bases, and 20 bases lay in between. Germline V lookup: CDR1 LGHNA, CDR2 YSLEER. The CDR3 spans 19 residues. CDR3 protein: CASSQEVSRGPKANYGYTF. Written as DNA, the CDR3 is TGCGCCAGCAGCCAAGAGGTTAGCAGGGGCCCTAAAGCTAACTATGGCTACACCTTC.

This clonotype was counted only a few times. The chain is built from TRBV6-2 or TRBV6-3 and TRBJ2-7; 11 bases align to TRBD1. There are 15 residues in the CDR3. V lost 7 bases, J lost 2 bases, and 7 bases stayed unmatched. In germline, CDR1 is MNHEY, CDR2 SVGEGT. This CDR3 is CASTEGQGGTYEQYF. The DNA for the CDR3 is TGTGCCAGCACCGAGGGACAGGGGGGGACCTACGAGCAGTACTTC.

V is TRBV5-1 and J is TRBJ2-5, with D maybe TRBD2 (6 bases). V was clipped by 3 bases and J by 2 bases, with 14 bases between them. The CDR3 runs to 15 residues. CDR1 and CDR2 (germline): SGHRS, YFSETQ. The DNA of the CDR3 is TGCGCCAGCAGCTGGGAGGCCAGGGTACAAGAGACCCAGTACTTC. It codes for CASSWEARVQETQYF. Combining the CDR3 with reference TRBV5-1 and TRBJ2-5 gives the whole variable domain KAGVTQTPRYLIKTRGQQVTLSCSPISGHRSVSWYQQTPGQGLQFLFEYFSETQRNKGNFPGRFSGRQFSNSRSEMNVSTLELGDSALYLCASSWEARVQETQYFGPGTRLLVL.

The V and J genes are TRBV5-1 and TRBJ2-1; 12 bases align to TRBD2. Germline assignment: CDR1 SGHRS and CDR2 YFSETQ. V shed 4 bases and J 7 bases; nucleotides not matched to a gene: 6. This CDR3 has 15 residues. The CDR3 region is CASSTTSGRGNEQFF. CDR3 sequence (DNA): TGCGCCAGCAGCACGACTAGCGGGAGAGGGAATGAGCAGTTCTTC.

This sequence joins TRBV12-3 or TRBV12-4 and TRBJ2-7; D possibly corresponds to TRBD1 (5 bases). The germline V and J ends were trimmed by 3 bases and 5 bases, with 11 bases remaining between them. CDR3 length: 13 residues. The CDR3 DNA reads TGTGCCAGCAGTTTTTTGGACACTCACGAGCAGTACTTC. It is translated as CASSFLDTHEQYF.

This clonotype was seen many times. The V gene is TRBV5-1, the J gene TRBJ2-1, with D perhaps matching TRBD1 (5 bases). This CDR3 has 15 amino acids. From germline, CDR1 is SGHRS and CDR2 YFSETQ. Trimming removed 0 bases at V and 1 base at J, with 8 bases between. Written as DNA, the CDR3 is TGCGCCAGCAGCTTGGTGTCAGGGTCCTACAATGAGCAGTTCTTC. Translated: CASSLVSGSYNEQFF.

This chain links TRBV28 with TRBJ2-7; TRBD2 is a possible D gene (6 bases). In germline, CDR1 is MDHEN, CDR2 SYDVKM. Trimming cost V 3 bases and J 1 base, with 16 bases left between them. The CDR3 contains 16 residues. Here the CDR3 reads CASSFKGTTRSYEQYF. The CDR3 DNA is TGTGCCAGCAGTTTTAAGGGGACGACTAGATCCTACGAGCAGTACTTC.

The chain uses TRBV7-8 and TRBJ2-1, with 7 bases fitting TRBD2. V lost 3 bases to trimming and J lost 0 bases; unmatched junction nucleotides: 8. The CDR3 loop spans 17 amino acids. CDR1 SGHVS and CDR2 FQNEAQ come from the germline V gene. The CDR3: CASSFSGGLSSYNEQFF. The CDR3 bases are TGTGCCAGCAGCTTTAGTGGGGGACTAAGCTCCTACAATGAGCAGTTCTTC.

This clonotype was seen once. CDR3 loop: CASSPGTSGRSDTQYF. DNA for the CDR3: TGTGCCAGCAGCCCTGGGACTAGCGGGAGGTCAGATACGCAGTATTTT. The chain uses TRBV3-1 and TRBJ2-3; 15 bases are a match to TRBD2. The V gene's germline CDR1 is LGHDT and CDR2 YNNKEL (reference sequence). This CDR3 is 16 amino acids long. V lost 4 bases to trimming and J lost 4 bases; unmatched junction nucleotides: 3.

The chain employs TRBV5-1 and TRBJ2-3, with a tentative D call TRBD1 (7 bases). This CDR3 has 13 amino acids. Germline V lookup: CDR1 SGHRS, CDR2 YFSETQ. V was pared by 3 bases and J by 6 bases, with 11 bases between. The CDR3, as DNA: TGCGCCAGCAGCTCGGAGGGGGCGGATACGCAGTATTTT. This sequence encodes CASSSEGADTQYF. The variable domain in full, with the rest retrieved from reference TRBV5-1 and TRBJ2-3, is KAGVTQTPRYLIKTRGQQVTLSCSPISGHRSVSWYQQTPGQGLQFLFEYFSETQRNKGNFPGRFSGRQFSNSRSEMNVSTLELGDSALYLCASSSEGADTQYFGPGTRLTVL.

V and J are TRBV20-1 and TRBJ2-7; 8 positions agree with TRBD2. With 0 bases clipped from V and 2 bases from J, the junction kept 6 bases outside the gene matches. Germline loops: CDR1 DFQATT, CDR2 SNEGSKA (reference sequence). This CDR3 is 15 amino acids long. The CDR3 loop reads CSARDLSGSTYEQYF. For the CDR3, the DNA is TGCAGTGCTAGAGATCTGAGCGGGAGTACCTACGAGCAGTACTTC.

The genes are TRBV6-2 or TRBV6-3 and TRBJ2-3, with 11 bases matching TRBD2. There are 16 residues in the CDR3. Germline V CDR1 and CDR2: MNHEY, SVGEGT. V lost 4 bases to trimming and J lost 5 bases; unmatched junction nucleotides: 8. This CDR3 is CASSSPTSGTRDTQYF. In DNA form, the CDR3 reads TGTGCCAGCAGTTCACCGACTAGCGGGACCAGAGATACGCAGTATTTT.

This clonotype was counted only a few times. The DNA of the CDR3 is TGTGCCAGCAGCGTGGGAGGGGCCGGTACAGATACGCAGTATTTT. Translation gives CASSVGGAGTDTQYF. The V gene is TRBV9, the J gene TRBJ2-3; 7 bases align to TRBD2. V was pared by 2 bases and J by 3 bases, with 6 bases of the junction left unmatched. CDR3 length equals 15 residues. The germline gives CDR1 SGDLS, CDR2 YYNGEE.

The rearrangement links TRBV20-1 to TRBJ2-3; perhaps TRBD1 as D (5 bases). Trimming removed 5 bases from V and 2 bases from J, with 20 bases in between. Germline loops: CDR1 DFQATT, CDR2 SNEGSKA (reference sequence). The CDR3 length is 16 residues. The CDR3 coding sequence is TGCAGTGCTGCCAGACGGACAATCGATTCCACAGATACGCAGTATTTT. This sequence encodes CSAARRTIDSTDTQYF.